This is a list of T cell receptor beta chains from one sample in a study of Ad26.COV2.S vaccination and SARS-CoV-2 variants. Produced via immunoSEQ multiplex PCR; TCRdb's table is partial and in-frame only. The sample shows roughly 140,000 clones, around 86% of them seen only once. The sample was peripheral blood, taken after recovery from COVID-19. The receptors originated from a human donor who had recovered from COVID-19. The CDR3 runs from the conserved cysteine through the conserved F or W. Each record gives: CDR3 length, D gene, J gene, clone size, V gene, CDR3 DNA, CDR3 protein. The D gene is left open where the match is weak. Only part of the rows carry a size: once, few, many, or a class if the clone is expanded.

15 | TRBD1 | TRBJ1-2 | NA | TRBV29-1 | TGCAGCGTTGATACCGGGACAGGGTTGAGGTATGGCTACACCTTC | CSVDTGTGLRYGYTF
16 | NA | TRBJ2-5 | NA | TRBV11-3 | TGTGCCAGCAGCTTAGACCCCCTAGAAGGGTTGGCGACCCAGTACTTC | CASSLDPLEGLATQYF
14 | NA | TRBJ2-5 | NA | TRBV5-4 | TGTGCCAGCAGCTTAGGGGGACTGCAAGAGACCCAGTACTTC | CASSLGGLQETQYF
14 | NA | TRBJ1-3 | NA | TRBV28 | TGTGCCAGCAGTTTACCAGGCTCTGGAAACACCATATATTTT | CASSLPGSGNTIYF
15 | TRBD1 | TRBJ1-1 | few | TRBV6-6 | TGTGCCAGCAGTACGACAGGGGGCATGAACACTGAAGCTTTCTTT | CASSTTGGMNTEAFF
14 | NA | TRBJ2-5 | NA | TRBV2 | TGTGCCAGCAGTGAACCTAGGGGGCAAGAGACCCAGTACTTC | CASSEPRGQETQYF
16 | NA | TRBJ2-5 | NA | TRBV5-4 | TGTGCCAGCAGCCGTGGGGGGGGGCTTTTGGAAGAGACCCAGTACTTC | CASSRGGGLLEETQYF
13 | NA | TRBJ1-2 | few | TRBV5-6 | TGTGCCAGCAGCTTGGGCGGGGGCGGCTTCTACACCTTC | CASSLGGGGFYTF
13 | NA | TRBJ2-7 | NA | TRBV19 | TGTGCCAGTAGTATTTTCGGCGACTACGAGCAGTACTTC | CASSIFGDYEQYF
17 | NA | TRBJ1-2 | NA | TRBV2 | TGTGCCAGCAGAGAGGATGCACCGGGGCCCACTTGGAGGGGCTACACCTTC | CASREDAPGPTWRGYTF
12 | NA | TRBJ2-7 | NA | TRBV3-1/TRBV3-2 | TGTGCCAGCTCACTCAGGGGCTACGAGCAGTACTTC | CASSLRGYEQYF
15 | NA | TRBJ1-6 | NA | TRBV13 | TGTGCCAGCAGCTTTTATCGGGGGAGCAATTCACCCCTCCACTTT | CASSFYRGSNSPLHF
13 | NA | TRBJ1-3 | few | TRBV27 | TGTGCCAGCAGTTCTCACTCTGGAAACACCATATATTTT | CASSSHSGNTIYF
14 | NA | TRBJ1-1 | NA | TRBV19 | TGTGCCAGTAGTCCCTGGGACGGTAACACTGAAGCTTTCTTT | CASSPWDGNTEAFF
12 | NA | TRBJ2-2 | NA | TRBV19 | TGTGCCAGTAGAGAGTCTACAGGGGAGCTGTTTTTT | CASRESTGELFF
14 | NA | TRBJ2-7 | NA | TRBV6-2/TRBV6-3 | TGTGCCAGCAGTTACTCGATTAGGGGTGAGGAGCAGTACTTC | CASSYSIRGEEQYF
15 | NA | TRBJ1-3 | few | TRBV28 | TGTGCCAGCAGTATATTAACAGGGACTGGAAACACCATATATTTT | CASSILTGTGNTIYF
13 | NA | TRBJ1-2 | NA | TRBV19 | TGTGCCAGTAGCCTAGCAATAGGCTATGGCTACACCTTC | CASSLAIGYGYTF
14 | NA | TRBJ1-2 | NA | TRBV5-6 | TGTGCCAGCAGCTTGGTAGCTGGGTTGTATGGCTACACCTTC | CASSLVAGLYGYTF
14 | TRBD1 | TRBJ1-3 | NA | TRBV18 | TGTGCCAGCTCACCAGGGACAGCCGGAAACACCATATATTTT | CASSPGTAGNTIYF
14 | NA | TRBJ1-1 | NA | TRBV5-1 | TGCGCCAGCTGCCAGGGGTGGAGGAACACTGAAGCTTTCTTT | CASCQGWRNTEAFF
15 | TRBD2 | TRBJ2-2 | NA | TRBV29-1 | TGCAGCGTTGAAAACGCGGGAGGGAACACCGGGGAGCTGTTTTTT | CSVENAGGNTGELFF
16 | TRBD1 | TRBJ2-1 | NA | TRBV29-1 | TGCAGCGTTTCCCGTGGGCGGGACAGGTTGTCTGGGGAGCAGTTCTTC | CSVSRGRDRLSGEQFF
13 | NA | TRBJ2-3 | NA | TRBV6-5 | TGTGCCAGCAGTTATAGAGAGGTAGATACGCAGTATTTT | CASSYREVDTQYF
13 | TRBD2 | TRBJ2-7 | NA | TRBV2 | TGTGCCAGCAGTATCCGGGAGGCCTACGAGCAGTACTTC | CASSIREAYEQYF
12 | NA | TRBJ1-2 | NA | TRBV28 | TGTGCCAGCAGTACGGACAGCTATGGCTACACCTTC | CASSTDSYGYTF
13 | TRBD1 | TRBJ1-2 | NA | TRBV4-3 | TGCGCCAGCAGCCAAGGGACAGGGGATGGCTACACCTTC | CASSQGTGDGYTF
15 | TRBD1 | TRBJ1-3 | few | TRBV6-5 | TGTGCCAGCAGTTTGGGACAGGGGTCTGGAAACACCATATATTTT | CASSLGQGSGNTIYF
14 | TRBD1 | TRBJ1-2 | NA | TRBV30 | TGTGCCTGGACGTGGGTGACAGGGGCCAATGGCTACACCTTC | CAWTWVTGANGYTF
15 | TRBD1 | TRBJ2-7 | NA | TRBV5-6 | TGTGCCAGCAGCCTTCGACAGGGTCGGTCCTACGAGCAGTACTTC | CASSLRQGRSYEQYF
14 | TRBD1 | TRBJ1-1 | NA | TRBV2 | TGTGCCAGCATCCCCGGACAGGGAATATCTGAAGCTTTCTTT | CASIPGQGISEAFF
16 | NA | TRBJ1-5 | NA | TRBV7-9 | TGTGCCAGCAGCTCAAGCGGACATACGAGCAATCAGCCCCAGCATTTT | CASSSSGHTSNQPQHF
13 | NA | TRBJ1-2 | NA | TRBV7-2 | TGTGCCAGCAGCTTACAGACAGACAGAATCTACACCTTC | CASSLQTDRIYTF
16 | NA | TRBJ1-2 | once | TRBV2 | TGTGCCAGCCAGGGCGGTCCTCGGGGGGCCAACTATGGCTACACCTTC | CASQGGPRGANYGYTF
15 | TRBD2 | TRBJ2-1 | NA | TRBV6-5 | TGTGCCAGCAGTTCCCGGCGGGGGGCAAACAATGAGCAGTTCTTC | CASSSRRGANNEQFF
12 | NA | TRBJ2-7 | NA | TRBV5-4 | TGTGCCAGCAGCTTGGTCGGAGGTGAGCAGTACTTC | CASSLVGGEQYF
16 | NA | TRBJ1-2 | NA | TRBV24-1 | TGTGCCACCAGTGATTTTGCAGGGCGACCCGACTATGGCTACACCTTC | CATSDFAGRPDYGYTF
15 | NA | TRBJ2-7 | NA | TRBV4-1 | TGCGCCAGCAGCCAAGAACAGGGAGGCGGCTACGAGCAGTACTTC | CASSQEQGGGYEQYF
14 | NA | TRBJ1-1 | NA | TRBV28 | TGTGCCAGCAGTTTAAGCGGGGGCATCACTGAAGCTTTCTTT | CASSLSGGITEAFF
15 | TRBD2 | TRBJ2-7 | NA | TRBV6-6 | TGTGCCAGCAGTCGAGGGCGGGGGGGCCCTAACGAGCAGTACTTC | CASSRGRGGPNEQYF
14 | NA | TRBJ1-3 | few | TRBV7-2 | TGTGCCAGCAGCTTTGGGGGCTCTGGAAACACCATATATTTT | CASSFGGSGNTIYF
14 | NA | TRBJ1-5 | NA | TRBV18 | TGTGCCAGCTCAGAGACAGCCTGGGATCAGCCCCAGCATTTT | CASSETAWDQPQHF
16 | NA | TRBJ2-5 | NA | TRBV28 | TGTGCCAGCAGTTTAATGGGGGGGCGCGGTCGCGAGACCCAGTACTTC | CASSLMGGRGRETQYF
14 | NA | TRBJ1-5 | few | TRBV7-2 | TGTGCCAGCAGCGCAGATTATAGCAATCAGCCCCAGCATTTT | CASSADYSNQPQHF
13 | TRBD2 | TRBJ2-5 | NA | TRBV7-2 | TGTGCCAGCAGCTTCGGACTAGAGGAGACCCAGTACTTC | CASSFGLEETQYF
15 | NA | TRBJ2-1 | NA | TRBV28 | TGTGCCAGCAGTTTACCTGGGGGCCGACACAATGAGCAGTTCTTC | CASSLPGGRHNEQFF
13 | NA | TRBJ2-1 | NA | TRBV7-6 | TGTGCCAGCAGCTTGAACCCAAACAATGAGCAGTTCTTC | CASSLNPNNEQFF
16 | NA | TRBJ2-1 | NA | TRBV9 | TGTGCCAGCAGCGGGGGACCGACTAGCTCCTACAATGAGCAGTTCTTC | CASSGGPTSSYNEQFF